The 23 T cell receptor beta chains listed next were all sequenced from one sample in a study of CDR3 diversity in severe acne. Each CDR3 protein gets one entry after TCRdb re-called the PCR reads with MiXCR. The data show approximately 84,000 distinct CDR3 sequences, under 60% seen once. Sequencing was performed on blood. These receptors all stem from a male donor in good health, without acne.

This clonotype was observed a handful of times. The rearrangement joins TRBV7-9 to TRBJ1-1; D uncertain. Trimming took 3 bases from V and 2 from J, leaving 10 bases between them. Germline V lookup: CDR1 SEHNR, CDR2 FQNEAQ (reference sequence). This CDR3 comprises 14 residues. CDR3 in amino acids: CASSLGSVNTEAFF. CDR3 bases: TGTGCCAGCAGCTTGGGAAGTGTAAACACTGAAGCTTTCTTT.

This clonotype was observed a few times. This chain joins TRBV20-1 and TRBJ1-4; D ambiguous. V lost 3 bases and J 0 bases, leaving 17 bases between the germline ends. This CDR3 is built from 17 residues. Germline V gene lookup returns CDR1 DFQATT and CDR2 SNEGSKA (reference sequence). Written as DNA, the CDR3 is TGCAGTGCTAGGGGAACTAGCGGGAGCACAACTAATGAAAAACTGTTTTTT. Translated: CSARGTSGSTTNEKLFF.

About this clonotype: The CDR3 carries no conserved terminal phenylalanine or tryptophan, so it likely arises from a read error. The chain combines TRBV6-6 with TRBJ2-2; maybe TRBD2 (7 bases). Germline-derived CDR1 and CDR2 are MNHNY and SVGAGI (reference sequence). The V gene lost 9 bases and the J gene lost 3 bases, with 23 bases spanning the gap. The CDR3 runs 17 residues. The CDR3 protein is CARKWGGGGPYTGELFL. Here the CDR3 DNA reads TGTGCCAGAAAATGGGGGGGGGGGGGGCCGTACACCGGGGAGCTGTTTCTT.

The gene calls are TRBV12-3 or TRBV12-4 and TRBJ2-2; 9 bases are shared with TRBD2. The CDR3 runs 16 residues. The CDR3, as DNA: TGTCCAGCAGGAAACCGGACTAGCGAGAACACCGGGGAGCTGTTTTTT. Translated: CPAGNRTSENTGELFF.

This clonotype occurred many times. With a much larger clone just one base away, this may be a read error. J is TRBJ2-5 and V is TRBV5-1; 9 bases are a match to TRBD2. Germline V gene lookup returns CDR1 SGHRS and CDR2 YFSETQ. J lost 5 bases, V lost 5 bases, and 10 bases had no gene match. CDR3 length: 15 amino acids. The CDR3 protein is CASRGGGAWGETQYF. CDR3 coding DNA: TGCGCCAGCAGAGGCGGGGGGGCATGGGGGGAGACCCAGTACTTC.

The CDR3 sequence: CASRPQGSGANVLTF. CDR3 DNA: TGTGCCAGCAGGCCACAGGGGTCAGGGGCCAACGTCCTGACTTTC. V and J are TRBV28 and TRBJ2-6; 7 bases agree with TRBD1. J was trimmed by 4 bases and V by 6 bases; bases with no gene match: 6. Germline CDR1 is MDHEN and CDR2 is SYDVKM. This CDR3 comprises 15 residues.

About this clonotype itself: This may arise from a read error, as a much more abundant clone is one base away. The V gene is TRBV15, the J gene TRBJ1-4; no reliable D call. The CDR3 length is 13 residues. Germline V gene lookup returns CDR1 LNHNV and CDR2 YYDKDF (reference sequence). The CDR3 DNA sequence: TGTGCCATTCAAAGGGCAACTAATGATAAACTGTTTTTT. Translating it yields CAIQRATNDKLFF.

This chain connects TRBV5-5 to TRBJ2-7; 14 bases align to TRBD2. The CDR3 sequence is 17 residues long. CDR1 is SGHKS and CDR2 is YYEKEE in the germline V gene (reference sequence). The trim removed 5 bases at V and 5 bases at J, leaving 12 bases unmatched. The CDR3 here is CASSDRVGLAGVHEQYF. CDR3 nucleotides: TGTGCCAGCAGTGACCGGGTGGGACTAGCGGGAGTCCACGAGCAGTACTTC.

The rearrangement links TRBV3-1 to TRBJ1-1; 7 nucleotides agree with TRBD1. J lost 1 base, V lost 2 bases, and 1 base had no gene match. The CDR3 has 14 residues. CDR1 is LGHDT, CDR2 YNNKEL, per germline (reference sequence). The CDR3 DNA reads TGTGCCAGCAGCCAATGGGACAGGAACACTGAAGCTTTCTTT. It specifies CASSQWDRNTEAFF.

On this clonotype: Since a much larger clone is just one base distant, this may be a read error. V is TRBV29-1 and J is TRBJ2-5; D unresolved. Germline V gene data show CDR1 as SQVTM and CDR2 as ANQGSEA. V was trimmed by 7 bases and J by 2 bases, leaving 17 bases between them. The CDR3 is 14 residues long. This CDR3 is CSADGQIGQETQYF. In DNA, the CDR3 is TGCAGCGCTGATGGCCAGATTGGGCAAGAGACCCAGTACTTC.

The chain uses TRBV2 and TRBJ2-7; the D gene is possibly TRBD1 (6 bases). Trimming left V 5 bases short and J 6 bases short, with 14 bases between. The CDR3 totals 13 residues. CDR1 is SNHLY and CDR2 is FYNNEI in the germline V gene. This CDR3 reads CASSPFLGGEQYF. As DNA, the CDR3 is TGTGCCAGCAGTCCATTCCTAGGGGGCGAGCAGTACTTC.

The chain carries TRBV10-3 and TRBJ2-7; TRBD1 or TRBD2 may be the D gene (5 bases each). CDR3 length: 15 residues. The germline V gene has CDR1 ENHRY and CDR2 SYGVKD. Trimming took off 8 bases at V and 0 bases at J, with 17 bases between the two ends. The CDR3 spells CAIGGAPPCSYEQYF. The CDR3 coding sequence is TGTGCCATCGGGGGTGCACCTCCGTGCTCCTACGAGCAGTACTTC.

V usage is TRBV13 and J usage is TRBJ2-5; 12 bases match TRBD2. CDR1 PRHDT and CDR2 FYEKMQ come from the germline V gene (reference sequence). The CDR3 contains 15 residues. Trimming cost V 4 bases and J 5 bases; bases outside gene matches: 5. As DNA, the CDR3 is TGTGCCAGCAGCTCCCGGACTAGCGGGGTCGAGACCCAGTACTTC. Its translation: CASSSRTSGVETQYF.

The gene calls are TRBV9 and TRBJ2-5; 8 bases fit TRBD2. J gave up 1 base and V 6 bases, and 8 bases lay outside the gene matches. The germline V gene has CDR1 SGDLS and CDR2 YYNGEE. The CDR3 has 15 residues. CDR3 DNA: TGTGCCAGCAACGGGGGGGGCTTCGGCCAAGAGACCCAGTACTTC. Translation gives CASNGGGFGQETQYF.

This clonotype was observed at least ten times. This sequence joins TRBV25-1 and TRBJ2-7; TRBD2 matches at 13 bases. This CDR3 is 16 amino acids long. The J segment lost 3 bases and the V segment lost 0 bases, leaving 2 bases of the junction unmatched. The germline CDR1 and CDR2 sequences are MGHDK and SYGVNS. The CDR3 sequence is CASSEYGLAGVYEQYF. In nucleotides, the CDR3 is TGTGCCAGCAGTGAATATGGACTAGCGGGAGTCTACGAGCAGTACTTC.

The gene calls are TRBV29-1 and TRBJ2-5, with TRBD1 matching over 9 bases. The CDR3 is made up of 13 amino acids. Trimming took 0 bases from V and 5 from J; bases not matched to a gene: 1. Germline loops: CDR1 SQVTM, CDR2 ANQGSEA. The CDR3 nucleotides are TGCAGCGTTGAAGATGGGACAGGGGAGACCCAGTACTTC. This encodes CSVEDGTGETQYF.

The rearrangement uses TRBV25-1 and TRBJ2-2; either TRBD1 or TRBD2 may fit D (5 bases each). This CDR3 is built from 14 residues. V was pared by 5 bases and J by 4 bases, with 11 bases between. Germline assignment: CDR1 MGHDK and CDR2 SYGVNS. The CDR3 loop reads CASSRSGGTGELFF. The CDR3 DNA follows: TGTGCCAGCAGTAGGTCTGGGGGCACCGGGGAGCTGTTTTTT.

The gene calls are TRBV20-1 and TRBJ1-2, with D possibly TRBD1 on 5 matching bases. Germline V CDR1 and CDR2: DFQATT, SNEGSKA (reference sequence). This CDR3 is built from 13 residues. The DNA of the CDR3 is TGCAGCACCAGGGATTGGGAGTTTTATGGCTACACCTTC. Its translation is CSTRDWEFYGYTF.

CDR3 in DNA: TGTGCCAGTATTAGGTCGTATTCGGGGGATGGCTACACCTTC. Its translation is CASIRSYSGDGYTF. The V and J genes are TRBV19 and TRBJ1-2; tentative D call: TRBD1 (5 bases). Deletions cut 7 bases from V and 6 bases from J, with 18 bases between. Germline V gene sequence: CDR1 LNHDA, CDR2 SQIVND (reference sequence). CDR3 length equals 14 residues.

This clonotype occurred many times. This sequence joins TRBV6-2 or TRBV6-3 and TRBJ2-1; a possible D gene is TRBD2 (6 bases). Deletions cut 4 bases from V and 3 bases from J, with 10 bases between. Per the germline V gene, CDR1 is MNHEY and CDR2 is SVGEGT. CDR3 size: 14 residues. This chain's CDR3 is CASSSSGHYNEQFF. The CDR3 DNA reads TGTGCCAGCAGTTCCAGCGGGCACTACAATGAGCAGTTCTTC.

The chain links TRBV9 to TRBJ2-3; 9 nucleotides agree with TRBD1. The CDR3 is 14 amino acids. Germline loops: CDR1 SGDLS, CDR2 YYNGEE. With V trimmed by 5 bases and J by 6 bases, 7 bases remained unmatched. The DNA for the CDR3 is TGTGCCAGCAGTCCACAGGGGGCGGGGGATACGCAGTATTTT. Translating gives CASSPQGAGDTQYF. Combining the CDR3 with reference TRBV9 and TRBJ2-3 gives the whole variable domain DSGVTQTPKHLITATGQRVTLRCSPRSGDLSVYWYQQSLDQGLQFLIQYYNGEERAKGNILERFSAQQFPDLHSELNLSSLELGDSALYFCASSPQGAGDTQYFGPGTRLTVL.

The V and J genes are TRBV12-3 or TRBV12-4 and TRBJ2-3, with 11 bases lining up with TRBD2. Unmatched junction bases numbered 13, after V lost 4 bases and J lost 4 bases. The CDR3 has 18 amino acids. Written as DNA, the CDR3 is TGTGCCAGCAGTTCCCGACGCGTTAGCGGGAGGGCCGCAGATACGCAGTATTTT. Translating gives CASSSRRVSGRAADTQYF.

This clonotype was recorded at least ten times. The chain carries TRBV6-5 and TRBJ1-4, with 8 bases identical to TRBD1. This CDR3 has 15 amino acids. Germline CDR1 reads MNHEY; CDR2 reads SVGAGI. With V trimmed by 1 base and J by 8 bases, 6 bases remained unmatched. The chain's CDR3 is CASSYWQGAEEKLFF. The CDR3 nucleotides are TGTGCCAGCAGTTACTGGCAGGGGGCAGAGGAAAAACTGTTTTTT.